The 28 T cell receptor beta chains below all came from one sample that was sequenced in a study of early T cells in non-severe SARS-CoV-2 infection. Via MiXCR, TCRdb re-called the 5' RACE reads, giving one row per CDR3 protein. This sample has roughly 69,000 distinct CDR3 sequences, with approximately 9.2% found just once. The sample in question was whole blood, obtained at baseline. Receptor source: an adult who was a healthcare worker with PCR-confirmed SARS-CoV-2 infection or an uninfected control (not recorded which).

The V call is TRBV27, the J call TRBJ1-5; possible D gene TRBD1, 5 bases. The V end lost 6 bases, the J end lost 0 bases, and 12 bases lay between the germline ends. CDR1 and CDR2 (germline): MNHEY, SMNVEV (reference sequence). This CDR3 contains 15 residues. The CDR3, as DNA: TGTGCCAGCAGCCCGACAGATTATAGCAATCAGCCCCAGCATTTT. This translates into CASSPTDYSNQPQHF.

The chain employs TRBV6-2 or TRBV6-3 and TRBJ2-1; maybe TRBD2 (6 bases). The CDR3 loop spans 14 amino acids. Trimming shortened V by 5 bases and J by 2 bases, and 10 bases separated the two germline ends. Germline loops: CDR1 MNHEY, CDR2 SVGEGT. The CDR3 DNA sequence: TGTGCCAGCAGTCGACTAGGGGCCTACAATGAGCAGTTCTTC. Protein sequence: CASSRLGAYNEQFF.

This clonotype was seen repeatedly, ten times or more. The chain links TRBV3-1 to TRBJ1-4; D is ambiguous. The CDR3 is 14 amino acids. The ends were cut back, 4 bases at V and 5 bases at J, with 11 bases in the middle. Germline CDR1 and CDR2: LGHDT and YNNKEL (reference sequence). CDR3 sequence: CASSPISRNEKLFF. In nucleotides, the CDR3 is TGTGCCAGCAGCCCCATCAGCAGAAATGAAAAACTGTTTTTT.

With respect to this clonotype: This may be a read error: a much more frequent sequence differs by one nucleotide. The chain carries TRBV7-9 and TRBJ2-1; the match to TRBD1 covers 7 bases. J was trimmed by 5 bases and V by 5 bases; bases with no gene match: 9. The CDR3 is 15 amino acids. Germline V gene data show CDR1 as SEHNR and CDR2 as FQNEAQ (reference sequence). The CDR3: CASSPGQTPNNEQFF. CDR3 coding DNA: TGTGCCAGCAGCCCGGGACAGACCCCCAACAATGAGCAGTTCTTC.

The gene calls are TRBV20-1 and TRBJ2-5; 12 nucleotides agree with TRBD2. J lost 3 bases, V lost 6 bases, and 17 bases had no gene match. The CDR3 runs 18 residues. Per germline, CDR1 DFQATT and CDR2 SNEGSKA (reference sequence). CDR3 DNA sequence: TGCAGTGCCCTAGCGGGAGGGCCGAGCCAAGGTTTTGAAGAGACCCAGTACTTC. This codes for CSALAGGPSQGFEETQYF.

This clonotype was detected ten times or more. V and J are TRBV18 and TRBJ2-5; 7 bases are shared with TRBD1. V gave up 3 bases and J gave up 0 bases; unmatched junction bases: 1. Germline assignment: CDR1 KGHSH and CDR2 LQKENI. This CDR3 spans 14 amino acids. The CDR3 region is CASSPTGHQETQYF. The CDR3 nucleotides are TGTGCCAGCTCACCGACAGGGCACCAAGAGACCCAGTACTTC.

At least ten counts were recorded for this clonotype. The chain recombines TRBV6-6 with TRBJ2-2, with D maybe TRBD1 (6 bases). Between the trimmed V and J ends, which lost 8 bases and 1 base, there was a span of 11 bases. CDR3 size: 14 residues. In germline, CDR1 is MNHNY, CDR2 SVGAGI (reference sequence). Here the CDR3 reads CASGLTGNTGELFF. The CDR3 DNA reads as TGTGCCAGCGGGTTGACAGGGAACACCGGGGAGCTGTTTTTT.

V gene TRBV6-6 combines with J gene TRBJ2-5, with 9 nucleotides matching TRBD2. J lost 9 bases, V lost 0 bases, and 8 bases had no gene match. CDR1 and CDR2 (germline): MNHNY, SVGAGI (reference sequence). The CDR3 has 15 residues. CDR3 in amino acids: CASSYSTSGRSAQYF. CDR3 nucleotide sequence: TGTGCCAGCAGTTACTCGACTAGCGGACGATCGGCCCAGTACTTC.

This clonotype showed up just a few times. The rearrangement joins TRBV7-9 to TRBJ2-5, with D uncertain. The CDR3 length is 13 residues. V lost 4 bases and J lost 3, with 9 bases in between. The germline gives CDR1 SEHNR, CDR2 FQNEAQ (reference sequence). The CDR3 DNA reads TGTGCCAGCAGCTGGTCTACGGAAGAGACCCAGTACTTC. Protein product: CASSWSTEETQYF.

This clonotype was observed at least ten times. The rearrangement links TRBV5-1 to TRBJ2-7; TRBD2 aligns across 8 bases. Germline CDR1 reads SGHRS; CDR2 reads YFSETQ. This CDR3 has 15 residues. V lost 6 bases and J lost 3; bases outside the gene matches: 11. The CDR3 DNA sequence: TGCGCCAGCATCGAAAAGCCGGGAGGGTTCTACGAGCAGTACTTC. This encodes CASIEKPGGFYEQYF.

The chain uses TRBV12-3 or TRBV12-4 and TRBJ2-7; D is perhaps TRBD2 (6 bases). This CDR3 spans 14 amino acids. The V and J ends lost 6 bases and 3 bases respectively, with 15 bases between them. The CDR3 reads CASSLPGLNYEQYF. As DNA, the CDR3 is TGTGCCAGCAGCTTACCGGGACTGAACTACGAGCAGTACTTC.

The table lists this clonotype with a few counts. CDR3: CASSYAGLAGGNEQFF. CDR3 nucleotide sequence: TGTGCCAGCAGTTACGCCGGACTAGCAGGTGGCAATGAGCAGTTCTTC. This sequence joins TRBV6-6 and TRBJ2-1, with 8 bases that match TRBD2. V lost 2 bases and J lost 6; bases outside the gene matches: 9. Per germline, CDR1 MNHNY and CDR2 SVGAGI (reference sequence). There are 16 residues in the CDR3.

In its sample, this clonotype was seen many times. The V gene is TRBV7-2, the J gene TRBJ2-3, with D perhaps given as TRBD1 or TRBD2 (6 bases each). This CDR3 comprises 18 residues. The germline V gene encodes CDR1 SGHTA and CDR2 FQGNSA. The V end was cut by 1 base, the J end by 0 bases, with 17 bases between. The CDR3 region is CASSLGGASGISTDTQYF. The CDR3 nucleotides are TGTGCCAGCAGCTTAGGGGGGGCGAGCGGAATTAGCACAGATACGCAGTATTTT.

The chain uses TRBV7-6 and TRBJ2-7; 9 nucleotides agree with TRBD1. Germline trimming cut 6 bases from V and 3 bases from J; bases unmatched to any gene: 6. Germline V gene lookup returns CDR1 SGHVS and CDR2 FNYEAQ. The CDR3 runs to 14 residues. CDR3 sequence: CASRPGQGLYEQYF. Here the CDR3 DNA reads TGTGCCAGCAGGCCGGGACAGGGACTCTACGAGCAGTACTTC.

This clonotype was seen only a few times. The rearrangement links TRBV4-1 to TRBJ1-1, with D hard to call. Trimming pared 0 bases from V and 10 bases from J, leaving 15 bases between. In germline, CDR1 is MGHRA, CDR2 YSYEKL. CDR3 length equals 14 residues. The CDR3 sequence: CASSQDERGWGAFF. The CDR3 DNA is TGCGCCAGCAGCCAAGATGAAAGAGGATGGGGAGCTTTCTTT.

This clonotype has a count of ten or more. V and J are TRBV18 and TRBJ2-1; unclear D gene. Germline loops: CDR1 KGHSH, CDR2 LQKENI. V was trimmed by 1 base and J by 2 bases, leaving 9 bases between them. This CDR3 region has 15 residues. CDR3 region: CASSPQGAAYNEQFF. CDR3 sequence (DNA): TGTGCCAGCTCACCACAGGGTGCGGCCTACAATGAGCAGTTCTTC.

This clonotype was recorded at least ten times. The chain couples TRBV9 to TRBJ2-5; D possibly corresponds to TRBD2 (5 bases). Trimming removed 3 bases at V and 2 bases at J, with 11 bases between. This CDR3 is built from 14 residues. The V gene's germline CDR1 is SGDLS and CDR2 YYNGEE. CDR3 DNA sequence: TGTGCCAGCAGCGGAGAAGGCGGGCAAGAGACCCAGTACTTC. Protein product: CASSGEGGQETQYF.

V gene TRBV3-1 combines with J gene TRBJ1-1; D is ambiguous. The V gene's germline CDR1 is LGHDT and CDR2 YNNKEL (reference sequence). Between the trimmed V and J ends, which lost 0 bases and 4 bases, there was a span of 18 bases. The CDR3 extends over 17 amino acids. The chain's CDR3 is CASSQDPSSYRGTEAFF. CDR3 in DNA: TGTGCCAGCAGCCAAGATCCCAGCTCGTATCGCGGCACTGAAGCTTTCTTT.

The chain joins TRBV6-5 to TRBJ2-3; D is possibly TRBD1 (6 bases). V was pared by 3 bases and J by 6 bases, with 19 bases between. The CDR3 contains 16 residues. CDR1 MNHEY and CDR2 SVGAGI come from the germline V gene. The CDR3 spells CASSYTLAGAPDTQYF. CDR3 in DNA: TGTGCCAGCAGTTATACCTTAGCAGGGGCACCCGATACGCAGTATTTT.

In this sample, this clonotype turned up a few times. The chain combines TRBV6-4 with TRBJ1-5; D might be TRBD1 (5 bases). The CDR3 consists of 13 residues. Per germline, CDR1 MRHNA and CDR2 SNTAGT. Trimming removed 8 bases at V and 4 bases at J, with 12 bases between. CDR3 sequence: CASGALRNQPQHF. The DNA of the CDR3 is TGTGCCAGCGGGGCCCTTCGGAATCAGCCCCAGCATTTT.

The genes are TRBV10-3 and TRBJ2-3; 7 bases line up with TRBD1. Germline V CDR1 and CDR2: ENHRY, SYGVKD. After removal of 3 bases from V and 2 bases from J, the junction contained 2 bases not matched to a gene. The CDR3 extends over 14 amino acids. The CDR3 nucleotides are TGTGCCATCAGTGATGGGACAGCCACAGATACGCAGTATTTT. Its protein is CAISDGTATDTQYF.

V usage is TRBV24-1 and J usage is TRBJ2-3; D may be TRBD2 (6 bases). The CDR3 runs 14 residues. Germline CDR1 reads KGHDR; CDR2 reads SFDVKD. Trimming removed 10 bases from V and 0 bases from J, with 13 bases in between. CDR3 in amino acids: CATTGATSTDTQYF. CDR3 in DNA: TGTGCCACGACGGGAGCGACTAGCACAGATACGCAGTATTTT.

The sample holds many counts of this clonotype. The J gene is TRBJ2-2, the V gene TRBV6-2 or TRBV6-3, with D uncertain. V lost 3 bases, J lost 6 bases, and 5 bases lay in between. The CDR3 has 12 residues. Germline-derived CDR1 and CDR2 are MNHEY and SVGEGT. The CDR3 loop reads CASSYPAGELFF. Here the CDR3 DNA reads TGTGCCAGCAGTTATCCGGCCGGGGAGCTGTTTTTT.

The chain uses TRBV27 and TRBJ2-7, with D perhaps TRBD2 (6 bases). The CDR3 extends over 13 amino acids. Looked up from germline, CDR1 is MNHEY and CDR2 is SMNVEV (reference sequence). Trimming cost V 4 bases and J 2 bases, with 9 bases left between them. CDR3 DNA sequence: TGTGCCAGCAGTTCGGGAGACGCCTACGAGCAGTACTTC. Its translation is CASSSGDAYEQYF.

At least ten counts were recorded for this clonotype. V usage is TRBV7-2 and J usage is TRBJ1-1; a weak D match, TRBD1 (5 bases). This CDR3 comprises 14 residues. Trimming removed 6 bases from V and 4 bases from J, with 15 bases in between. CDR1 and CDR2 from the germline V gene are SGHTA and FQGNSA. CDR3: CASRPQAGVTEAFF. The CDR3 DNA reads as TGTGCCAGCAGGCCCCAGGCGGGGGTCACTGAAGCTTTCTTT. The variable domain in full, completed from reference TRBV7-2 and TRBJ1-1, reads GAGVSQSPSNKVTEKGKDVELRCDPISGHTALYWYRQSLGQGLEFLIYFQGNSAPDKSGLPSDRFSAERTGGSVSTLTIQRTQQEDSAVYLCASRPQAGVTEAFFGQGTRLTVV.

Many counts were recorded for this clonotype. The chain's CDR3 is CASSLVGGMISQETQYF. Written as DNA, the CDR3 is TGTGCCAGCAGCCTGGTCGGCGGGATGATCTCACAAGAGACCCAGTACTTC. J is TRBJ2-5 and V is TRBV11-2; D perhaps matches TRBD2 (6 bases). The CDR3 runs to 17 residues. Trimming took off 5 bases at V and 2 bases at J, with 21 bases between the two ends. From germline, CDR1 is SGHAT and CDR2 FQNNGV.

The chain links TRBV5-1 to TRBJ2-6, with a tentative D call TRBD1 (6 bases). The CDR3 contains 14 residues. V was shortened by 6 bases and J by 1 base, with 8 bases between the two germline ends. The germline CDR1 and CDR2 sequences are SGHRS and YFSETQ. The CDR3 DNA sequence: TGCGCCAGCAACCAGGGGTCTGGGGCCAACGTCCTGACTTTC. It codes for CASNQGSGANVLTF.

The CDR3: CASREEGGGNTIYF. Here the CDR3 DNA reads TGTGCCAGCAGGGAGGAGGGCGGAGGAAACACCATATATTTT. The V gene is TRBV2, the J gene TRBJ1-3; the D is unclear. V lost 6 bases to trimming and J lost 4 bases, with 13 bases between them. Germline CDR1 is SNHLY and CDR2 is FYNNEI. This CDR3 comprises 14 residues.